The clone carrying this T cell receptor beta chain was seen a few times. Its target is not known. TCR beta libraries were made by quantitative 5'-RACE with molecular barcodes. TCRdb re-called the 5' RACE reads with MiXCR, one entry per CDR3 protein. This table holds roughly 260,000 distinct CDR3 sequences, 20% found once. The data stem from a study of CD8 T cells in ankylosing spondylitis. Whole-study results and caveats: Enrichment of disease-linked clones was reportedly significant in matched ankylosing spondylitis synovial fluid. Some of these motif variants have turned up before, in reports on reactive arthritis synovial fluid and blood. Apparently characteristic of ankylosing spondylitis blood was a TCR beta motif (eight highly homologous variants).

The length of the CDR3 is 16 residues. Germline V lookup: CDR1 SGDLS, CDR2 YYNGEE. Trimming cost V 4 bases and J 4 bases, with 19 bases left between them. Material: blood, either unsorted or a sorted T cell fraction (not recorded which). The sequence derives from a male donor with ankylosing spondylitis or in good health (not recorded which). V gene TRBV9 combines with J gene TRBJ2-3, with D perhaps TRBD1 (5 bases). DNA of the CDR3: TGTGCCAGCAGCACCGCAGGGAACCCTTTTCCAGATACGCAGTATTTT. As protein: CASSTAGNPFPDTQYF. The full variable domain, completed using reference TRBV9 and TRBJ2-3, is DSGVTQTPKHLITATGQRVTLRCSPRSGDLSVYWYQQSLDQGLQFLIQYYNGEERAKGNILERFSAQQFPDLHSELNLSSLELGDSALYFCASSTAGNPFPDTQYFGPGTRLTVL.